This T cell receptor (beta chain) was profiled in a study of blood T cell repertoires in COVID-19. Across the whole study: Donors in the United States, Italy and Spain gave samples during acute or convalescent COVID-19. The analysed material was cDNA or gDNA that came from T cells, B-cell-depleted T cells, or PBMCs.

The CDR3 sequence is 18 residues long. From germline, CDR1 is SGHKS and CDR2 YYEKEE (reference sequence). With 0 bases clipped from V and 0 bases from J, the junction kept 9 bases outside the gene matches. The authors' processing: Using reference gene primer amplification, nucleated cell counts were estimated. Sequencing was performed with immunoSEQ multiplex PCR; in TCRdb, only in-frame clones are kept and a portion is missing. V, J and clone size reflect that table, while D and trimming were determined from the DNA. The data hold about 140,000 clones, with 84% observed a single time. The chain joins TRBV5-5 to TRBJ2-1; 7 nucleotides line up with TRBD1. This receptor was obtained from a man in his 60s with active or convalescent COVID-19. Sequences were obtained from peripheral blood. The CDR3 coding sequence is TGTGCCAGCAGCTTGGAGGGGGCTAGACCGAGCTCCTACAATGAGCAGTTCTTC. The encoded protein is CASSLEGARPSSYNEQFF.